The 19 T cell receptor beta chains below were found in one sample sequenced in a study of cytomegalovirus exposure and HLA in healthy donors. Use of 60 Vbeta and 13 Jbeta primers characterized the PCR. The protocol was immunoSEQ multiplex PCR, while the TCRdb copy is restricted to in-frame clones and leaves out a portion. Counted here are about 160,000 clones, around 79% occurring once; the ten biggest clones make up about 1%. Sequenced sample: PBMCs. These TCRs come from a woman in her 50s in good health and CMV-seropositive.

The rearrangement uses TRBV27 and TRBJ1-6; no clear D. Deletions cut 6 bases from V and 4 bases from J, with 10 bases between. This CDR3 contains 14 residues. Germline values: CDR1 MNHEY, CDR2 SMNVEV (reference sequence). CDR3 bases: TGTGCCAGCAGGGCAACGGGTTATAATTCACCCCTCCACTTT. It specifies CASRATGYNSPLHF.

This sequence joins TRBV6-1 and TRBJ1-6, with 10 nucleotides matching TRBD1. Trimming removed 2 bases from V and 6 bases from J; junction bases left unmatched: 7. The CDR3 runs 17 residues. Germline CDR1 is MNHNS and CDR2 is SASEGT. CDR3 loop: CASSEYGTGVLNSPLHF. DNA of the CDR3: TGTGCCAGCAGTGAATACGGGACAGGGGTACTTAATTCACCCCTCCACTTT.

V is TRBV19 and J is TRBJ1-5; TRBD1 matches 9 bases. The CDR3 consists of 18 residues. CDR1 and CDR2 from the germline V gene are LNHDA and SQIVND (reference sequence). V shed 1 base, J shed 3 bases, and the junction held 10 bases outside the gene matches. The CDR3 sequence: CASSIVKDRGRNNQPQHF. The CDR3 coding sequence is TGTGCCAGTAGTATAGTTAAGGACAGGGGAAGGAACAATCAGCCCCAGCATTTT.

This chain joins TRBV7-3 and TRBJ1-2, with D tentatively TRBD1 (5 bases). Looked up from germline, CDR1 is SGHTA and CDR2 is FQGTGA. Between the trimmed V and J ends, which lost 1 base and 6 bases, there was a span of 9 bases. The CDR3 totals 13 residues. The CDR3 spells CASSLSRVDGYTF. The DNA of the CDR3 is TGTGCCAGCAGCTTAAGCAGGGTTGATGGCTACACCTTC.

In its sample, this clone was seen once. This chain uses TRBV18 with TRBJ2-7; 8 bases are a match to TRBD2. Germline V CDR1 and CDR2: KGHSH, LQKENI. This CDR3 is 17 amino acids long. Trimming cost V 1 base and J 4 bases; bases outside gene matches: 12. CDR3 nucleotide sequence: TGTGCCAGCTCACCACTTGAGGCGGGGGGCTCTCCATACGAGCAGTACTTC. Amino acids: CASSPLEAGGSPYEQYF. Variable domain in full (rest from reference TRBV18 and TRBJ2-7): NAGVMQNPRHLVRRRGQEARLRCSPMKGHSHVYWYRQLPEEGLKFMVYLQKENIIDESGMPKERFSAEFPKEGPSILRIQQVVRGDSAAYFCASSPLEAGGSPYEQYFGPGTRLTVT.

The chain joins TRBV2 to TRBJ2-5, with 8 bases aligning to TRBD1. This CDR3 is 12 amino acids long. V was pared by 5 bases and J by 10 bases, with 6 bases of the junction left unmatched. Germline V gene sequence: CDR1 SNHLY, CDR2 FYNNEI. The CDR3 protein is CASSIGQGGQYF. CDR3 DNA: TGTGCCAGCAGTATTGGACAGGGTGGCCAGTACTTC.

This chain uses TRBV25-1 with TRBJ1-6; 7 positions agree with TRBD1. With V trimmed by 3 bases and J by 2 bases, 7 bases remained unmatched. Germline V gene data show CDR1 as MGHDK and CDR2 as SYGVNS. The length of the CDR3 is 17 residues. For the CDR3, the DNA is TGTGCCAGCAGTGAGGAGGGGGCCCGGGCCTATAATTCACCCCTCCACTTT. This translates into CASSEEGARAYNSPLHF.

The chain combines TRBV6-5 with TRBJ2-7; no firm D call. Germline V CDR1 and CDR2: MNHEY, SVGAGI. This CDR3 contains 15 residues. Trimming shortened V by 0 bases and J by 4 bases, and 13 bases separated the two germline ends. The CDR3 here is CASSYSSGYGYEQYF. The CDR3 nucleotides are TGTGCCAGCAGTTACTCATCAGGCTATGGGTACGAGCAGTACTTC.

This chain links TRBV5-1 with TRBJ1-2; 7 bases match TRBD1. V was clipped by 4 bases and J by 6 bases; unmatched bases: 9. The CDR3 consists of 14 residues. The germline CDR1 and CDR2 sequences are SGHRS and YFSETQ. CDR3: CASSLQRQGHGYTF. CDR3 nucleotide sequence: TGCGCCAGCAGCCTCCAACGACAGGGTCATGGCTACACCTTC.

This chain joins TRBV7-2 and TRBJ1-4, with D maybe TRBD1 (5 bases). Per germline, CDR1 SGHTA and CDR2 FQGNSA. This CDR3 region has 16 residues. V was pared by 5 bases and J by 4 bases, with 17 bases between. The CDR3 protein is CASSLERGWDNEKLFF. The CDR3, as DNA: TGTGCCAGCAGCCTAGAAAGGGGTTGGGATAATGAAAAACTGTTTTTT. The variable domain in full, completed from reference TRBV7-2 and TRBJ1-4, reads GAGVSQSPSNKVTEKGKDVELRCDPISGHTALYWYRQSLGQGLEFLIYFQGNSAPDKSGLPSDRFSAERTGGSVSTLTIQRTQQEDSAVYLCASSLERGWDNEKLFFGSGTQLSVL.

As DNA, the CDR3 is TGCGCCAGCAGTGAGTCTAGCGGGAGAACAGATACGCAGTATTTT. Its translation: CASSESSGRTDTQYF. V gene TRBV10-2 combines with J gene TRBJ2-3, with 9 bases aligning to TRBD2. Losses at the gene ends were 0 bases for V and 3 bases for J; bases not matched to a gene: 1. The germline V gene has CDR1 WSHSY and CDR2 SAAADI. The CDR3 consists of 15 residues.

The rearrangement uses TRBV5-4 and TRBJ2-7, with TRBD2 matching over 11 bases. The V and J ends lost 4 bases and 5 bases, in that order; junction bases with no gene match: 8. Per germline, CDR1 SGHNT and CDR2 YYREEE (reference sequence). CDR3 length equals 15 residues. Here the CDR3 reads CASSLSGRDLHEQYF. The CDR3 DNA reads TGTGCCAGCAGCCTTAGCGGGAGGGATCTCCACGAGCAGTACTTC.

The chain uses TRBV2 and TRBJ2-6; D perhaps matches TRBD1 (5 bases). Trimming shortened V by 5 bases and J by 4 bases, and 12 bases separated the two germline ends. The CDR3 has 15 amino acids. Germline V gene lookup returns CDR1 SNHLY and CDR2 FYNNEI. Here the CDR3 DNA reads TGTGCCAGCAGTCCAGGACATTCCGGGGCCAACGTCCTGACTTTC. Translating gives CASSPGHSGANVLTF.

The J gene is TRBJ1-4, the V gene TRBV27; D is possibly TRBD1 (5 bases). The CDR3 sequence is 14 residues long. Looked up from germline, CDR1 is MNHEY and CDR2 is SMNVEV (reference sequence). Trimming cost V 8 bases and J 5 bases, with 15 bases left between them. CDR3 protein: CASRIAGLNEKLFF. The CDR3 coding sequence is TGTGCCAGCCGCATTGCGGGGCTAAATGAAAAACTGTTTTTT.

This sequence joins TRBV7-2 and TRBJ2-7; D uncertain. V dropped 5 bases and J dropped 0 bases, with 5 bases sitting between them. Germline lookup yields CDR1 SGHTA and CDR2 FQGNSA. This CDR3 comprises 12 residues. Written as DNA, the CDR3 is TGTGCCAGCAGCCCCTACTCCTACGAGCAGTACTTC. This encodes CASSPYSYEQYF. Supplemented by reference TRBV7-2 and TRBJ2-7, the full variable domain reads GAGVSQSPSNKVTEKGKDVELRCDPISGHTALYWYRQSLGQGLEFLIYFQGNSAPDKSGLPSDRFSAERTGGSVSTLTIQRTQQEDSAVYLCASSPYSYEQYFGPGTRLTVT.

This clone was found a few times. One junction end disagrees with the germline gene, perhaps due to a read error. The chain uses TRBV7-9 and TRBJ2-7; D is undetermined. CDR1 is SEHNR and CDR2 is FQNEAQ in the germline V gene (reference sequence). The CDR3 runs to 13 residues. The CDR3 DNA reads TGTTCCAGCAGCTCCTTCGGTGCGGCGGAGCAGTACTTC. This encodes CSSSSFGAAEQYF.

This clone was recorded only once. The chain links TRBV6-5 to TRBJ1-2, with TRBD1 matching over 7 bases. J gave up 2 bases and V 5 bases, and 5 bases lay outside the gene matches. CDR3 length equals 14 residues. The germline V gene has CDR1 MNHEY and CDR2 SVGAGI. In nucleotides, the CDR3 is TGTGCCAGCAGTGCCCCGGACAGGAACTATGGCTACACCTTC. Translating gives CASSAPDRNYGYTF.

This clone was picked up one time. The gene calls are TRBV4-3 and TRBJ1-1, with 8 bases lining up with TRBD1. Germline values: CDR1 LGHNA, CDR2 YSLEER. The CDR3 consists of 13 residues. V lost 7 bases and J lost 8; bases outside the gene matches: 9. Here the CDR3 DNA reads TGCGCCAGCAAACAACAGGGGGTTGGAGAAGCTTTCTTT. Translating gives CASKQQGVGEAFF.

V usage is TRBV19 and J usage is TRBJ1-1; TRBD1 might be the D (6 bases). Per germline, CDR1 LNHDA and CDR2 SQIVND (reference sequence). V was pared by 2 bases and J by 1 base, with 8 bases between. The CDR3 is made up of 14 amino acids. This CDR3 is CASSIQTGNTEAFF. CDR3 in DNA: TGTGCCAGTAGTATACAGACAGGGAACACTGAAGCTTTCTTT.